This paragraph reports one TCR beta chain. The entry originates in a study of blood T cell repertoires in COVID-19. About the research overall: T cells, B-cell-depleted T cells, or PBMCs provided the cDNA or gDNA that served as material.

Original processing notes: Amplification with reference gene primers provided the estimates of nucleated cell counts. TCRdb's table, derived via immunoSEQ multiplex PCR, lists solely in-frame clones and lacks some. V and J calls and clone size come straight from that table; D and trimming were deduced from the DNA. In the table there are about 180,000 clones, over 65% of which are singletons. One Seattle source followed patients from active infection through their disease course. Deletions cut 8 bases from V and 2 bases from J, with 12 bases between. The CDR3 loop spans 13 amino acids. CDR1 and CDR2 from the germline V gene are LNHDA and SQIVND (reference sequence).

The chain joins TRBV19 to TRBJ1-1; D uncertain. The source material was peripheral blood. This sequence was found in a person between 65 and 80 years old with COVID-19, enrolled during active disease. CDR3 in amino acids: CASFGLLNTEAFF. The CDR3 region has the DNA TGTGCCAGTTTCGGTCTGCTAAACACTGAAGCTTTCTTT.